These 17 T cell receptor beta chains were all obtained from the same sample, sequenced in a study of blood T cell repertoires in COVID-19. Profiled with immunoSEQ multiplex PCR; TCRdb holds only in-frame clones, not every one. The data contain approximately 200,000 clones, approximately 86% of them singletons. Material: peripheral blood. Receptors were obtained from a man aged 18 to 29 with active or convalescent COVID-19.

This clone came up a few times. The chain is built from TRBV28 and TRBJ1-2, with D possibly being TRBD1 (6 bases). With 5 bases removed from V and 3 bases from J, the gap between germline ends came to 10 bases. CDR1 and CDR2 (germline): MDHEN, SYDVKM. The CDR3 loop spans 13 amino acids. The CDR3 here is CASSQGGDYGYTF. In DNA, the CDR3 is TGTGCCAGCAGTCAAGGGGGGGACTATGGCTACACCTTC.

This chain uses TRBV15 with TRBJ2-7; 8 bases map to TRBD2. The V and J ends lost 4 bases and 3 bases, in that order; junction bases with no gene match: 8. CDR3 length: 15 amino acids. Germline V gene sequence: CDR1 LNHNV, CDR2 YYDKDF (reference sequence). The CDR3 DNA reads as TGTGCCACCAGCATTGGTCGGGAGGGTCTCTACGAGCAGTACTTC. Translated: CATSIGREGLYEQYF. Filled out from reference TRBV15 and TRBJ2-7, the complete variable domain reads DAMVIQNPRYQVTQFGKPVTLSCSQTLNHNVMYWYQQKSSQAPKLLFHYYDKDFNNEADTPDNFQSRRPNTSFCFLDIRSPGLGDTAMYLCATSIGREGLYEQYFGPGTRLTVT.

The V call is TRBV6-5, the J call TRBJ1-4; TRBD1 might be the D (5 bases). This CDR3 has 16 amino acids. V lost 0 bases to trimming and J lost 10 bases, with 18 bases between them. Germline CDR1 is MNHEY and CDR2 is SVGAGI. This CDR3 is CASSYSKGNRQGKLFF. The CDR3 DNA sequence: TGTGCCAGCAGTTACTCAAAAGGAAATCGCCAGGGAAAACTGTTTTTT.

This sequence joins TRBV30 and TRBJ1-2; D is uncertain. This CDR3 has 14 amino acids. Per germline, CDR1 GTSNPN and CDR2 SVGIG (reference sequence). The germline V and J ends were trimmed by 1 base and 4 bases, with 13 bases remaining between them. CDR3: CAWSGGTRSYGYTF. The CDR3 DNA reads as TGTGCCTGGAGTGGAGGCACTAGGAGCTATGGCTACACCTTC.

The chain employs TRBV19 and TRBJ2-1; 10 nucleotides line up with TRBD2. This CDR3 is built from 16 residues. Germline trimming cut 2 bases from V and 5 bases from J; bases unmatched to any gene: 6. CDR1 and CDR2 (germline): LNHDA, SQIVND (reference sequence). The CDR3 reads CASSIRGLAGDNEQFF. The CDR3 bases are TGTGCCAGTAGTATAAGGGGTCTAGCGGGAGACAATGAGCAGTTCTTC.

This chain joins TRBV27 and TRBJ2-7; D is unresolved. The CDR3 is 11 amino acids. The V end lost 6 bases, the J end lost 11 bases, and 14 bases lay between the germline ends. Germline V gene lookup returns CDR1 MNHEY and CDR2 SMNVEV (reference sequence). The DNA for the CDR3 is TGTGCCAGCAGCAACACAGTTCGTGAGTACTTC. Its protein product is CASSNTVREYF.

V is TRBV30 and J is TRBJ1-3; maybe TRBD1 (6 bases). This CDR3 has 13 amino acids. The ends were cut back, 1 base at V and 2 bases at J, with 6 bases in the middle. In germline, CDR1 is GTSNPN, CDR2 SVGIG (reference sequence). Written as DNA, the CDR3 is TGTGCCTGGAGTGGACAGGCTGGAAACACCATATATTTT. Encoded protein: CAWSGQAGNTIYF.

CDR3 in amino acids: CASSLQGAGQPQHF. CDR3 bases: TGCGCCAGCAGCTTACAGGGGGCGGGTCAGCCCCAGCATTTT. The V and J genes are TRBV5-1 and TRBJ1-5; 9 bases fit TRBD1. V was pared by 2 bases and J by 6 bases, with 3 bases of the junction left unmatched. Germline CDR1 and CDR2: SGHRS and YFSETQ. CDR3 length equals 14 residues.

This clone came up once. The V gene is TRBV27, the J gene TRBJ1-6; D unresolved. This CDR3 contains 15 residues. Germline CDR1 MNHEY, CDR2 SMNVEV (reference sequence). Trimming took off 4 bases at V and 6 bases at J, with 13 bases between the two ends. CDR3 sequence (DNA): TGTGCCAGCAGTTCATACCGGGTGACTAATTCACCCCTCCACTTT. This encodes CASSSYRVTNSPLHF.

J is TRBJ2-1 and V is TRBV27, with 13 bases that match TRBD2. The junction had 3 bases not matched to a gene; V was cut back by 5 bases and J by 5 bases. Per germline, CDR1 MNHEY and CDR2 SMNVEV (reference sequence). The CDR3 is 15 residues long. The CDR3 sequence is CASSPGTSGDNEQFF. The CDR3 DNA is TGTGCCAGCAGTCCCGGGACTAGCGGGGACAATGAGCAGTTCTTC.

The DNA of the CDR3 is TGTGCCATCCGGACAGGGGAAAACACCGGGGAGCTGTTTTTT. This codes for CAIRTGENTGELFF. J is TRBJ2-2 and V is TRBV10-3; TRBD1 aligns across 9 bases. V was clipped by 8 bases and J by 2 bases; unmatched bases: 3. CDR1 is ENHRY and CDR2 is SYGVKD in the germline V gene. The CDR3 covers 14 residues.

This rearrangement joins TRBV10-3 to TRBJ2-7; 7 nucleotides align to TRBD1. CDR1 and CDR2 (germline): ENHRY, SYGVKD. V shed 0 bases and J 2 bases; nucleotides not matched to a gene: 4. This CDR3 contains 15 residues. Here the CDR3 reads CAISESGQIPYEQYF. The CDR3, as DNA: TGTGCCATCAGTGAGTCGGGACAGATACCCTACGAGCAGTACTTC.

The rearrangement joins TRBV24-1 to TRBJ2-1; 10 bases are a match to TRBD2. J lost 2 bases, V lost 2 bases, and 5 bases had no gene match. Germline lookup yields CDR1 KGHDR and CDR2 SFDVKD. The CDR3 sequence is 17 residues long. CDR3 amino acids: CATSDSRTSGTYNEQFF. CDR3 DNA: TGTGCCACCAGTGATTCCCGGACTAGCGGAACCTACAATGAGCAGTTCTTC.

This clone occurred a few times. CDR3 protein: CASSPGQGWDQPQHF. CDR3 nucleotide sequence: TGCGCCAGCAGCCCCGGACAGGGTTGGGATCAGCCCCAGCATTTT. This chain connects TRBV5-1 to TRBJ1-5, with 8 bases matching TRBD1. The length of the CDR3 is 15 residues. Germline V gene data show CDR1 as SGHRS and CDR2 as YFSETQ. J was trimmed by 5 bases and V by 4 bases; bases with no gene match: 8.

The chain employs TRBV11-2 and TRBJ1-6; D is unresolved. Germline V CDR1 and CDR2: SGHAT, FQNNGV. The CDR3 covers 11 residues. V lost 3 bases and J 15 bases, leaving 9 bases between the germline ends. DNA of the CDR3: TGTGCCAGCAGCTTCAGCGGGGTCCTCCACTTT. Encoded protein: CASSFSGVLHF. Combining the CDR3 with reference TRBV11-2 and TRBJ1-6 gives the whole variable domain EAGVAQSPRYKIIEKRQSVAFWCNPISGHATLYWYQQILGQGPKLLIQFQNNGVVDDSQLPKDRFSAERLKGVDSTLKIQPAKLEDSAVYLCASSFSGVLHFGNGTRLTVT.

V is TRBV27 and J is TRBJ2-2, with 9 bases fitting TRBD1. CDR1 is MNHEY, CDR2 SMNVEV, per germline (reference sequence). This CDR3 has 18 residues. V trimming: 0 bases; J trimming: 6 bases; junction bases outside the gene matches: 11. Written as DNA, the CDR3 is TGTGCCAGCAGTTTATCGATGACAGGGGGTGTTGTGGCCGGGGAGCTGTTTTTT. Translation gives CASSLSMTGGVVAGELFF.

This chain links TRBV7-9 with TRBJ1-1; no reliable D call. The germline V gene has CDR1 SEHNR and CDR2 FQNEAQ (reference sequence). The CDR3 spans 12 residues. V was pared by 3 bases and J by 6 bases, with 8 bases between. CDR3 amino acids: CASSFRRAEAFF. In DNA, the CDR3 is TGTGCCAGCAGCTTTCGGAGGGCTGAAGCTTTCTTT. The entire variable domain, with the rest obtained from reference TRBV7-9 and TRBJ1-1, is as follows: DTGVSQNPRHKITKRGQNVTFRCDPISEHNRLYWYRQTLGQGPEFLTYFQNEAQLEKSRLLSDRFSAERPKGSFSTLEIQRTEQGDSAMYLCASSFRRAEAFFGQGTRLTVV.